The 21 T cell receptor beta chains reported below all come from one sample, sequenced in a study of post-analysis software for immune sequencing data. Prepared libraries of TCR beta cDNA carried unique molecular identifiers. TCRdb processed the PCR reads anew with MiXCR; each CDR3 protein has one entry. The table has about 150,000 distinct CDR3 sequences, 30% seen once. Study observations and caveats: The study found TRBV5-6, TRBV5-1 and TRBV20-1 among about five TRBV segments more frequent in patients than controls.

Their specific antigens are unknown. The sample was blood. These receptors all come from a girl between 5 and 17 years old with multiple sclerosis.

This clonotype appeared a few times. Given a much more abundant clone one base away, this may be a read error. This chain connects TRBV10-3 to TRBJ2-7; possibly TRBD1 or TRBD2 for D (5 bases each). From germline, CDR1 is ENHRY and CDR2 SYGVKD. Trimming stripped 8 bases from V and 0 bases from J, with 14 bases between. This CDR3 has 14 amino acids. CDR3 nucleotide sequence: TGTGCCATCGAGCCGGGACGGGGCTCCTACGAGCAGTACTTC. Amino acids: CAIEPGRGSYEQYF.

This clonotype turned up a few times. This chain uses TRBV29-1 with TRBJ2-5; possibly TRBD1 or TRBD2 for D (5 bases each). V lost 1 base to trimming and J lost 0 bases, with 15 bases between them. Germline V gene data show CDR1 as SQVTM and CDR2 as ANQGSEA. There are 16 residues in the CDR3. The CDR3 is CSVEGGEGRYQETQYF. The CDR3, as DNA: TGCAGCGTTGAAGGGGGCGAGGGGCGGTACCAAGAGACCCAGTACTTC.

Only one count was recorded for this clonotype. The chain recombines TRBV6-1 with TRBJ2-1; 10 bases are shared with TRBD2. The CDR3 is 18 residues long. The V gene end was trimmed by 3 bases and the J gene end by 4 bases; junction bases not matched to a gene: 12. From germline, CDR1 is MNHNS and CDR2 SASEGT. For the CDR3, the DNA is TGTGCCAGCAGTGATCAGATATTTACTAGCGGGAAGTACAATGAGCAGTTCTTC. The encoded protein is CASSDQIFTSGKYNEQFF.

Worth noting for this clonotype: An end of the junction differs from the germline gene, which may be a read error. The chain recombines TRBV14 with TRBJ2-1; D not resolved. Looked up from germline, CDR1 is SGHDN and CDR2 is FVKESK. The CDR3 is made up of 15 amino acids. The CDR3: CTSSQRVSSYNEQFF. CDR3 nucleotide sequence: TGTACCAGCAGCCAAAGGGTTAGCTCCTACAATGAGCAGTTCTTC.

This clonotype was picked up a small number of times. The J gene is TRBJ2-1, the V gene TRBV5-1, with D tentatively TRBD2 (6 bases). V was shortened by 9 bases and J by 5 bases, with 18 bases between the two germline ends. Germline V gene data show CDR1 as SGHRS and CDR2 as YFSETQ. The CDR3 totals 14 residues. The CDR3 DNA follows: TGCGCCACCCGCGACGGGAGAAGGGACAATGAGCAGTTCTTC. This codes for CATRDGRRDNEQFF. Combining the CDR3 with reference TRBV5-1 and TRBJ2-1 gives the whole variable domain KAGVTQTPRYLIKTRGQQVTLSCSPISGHRSVSWYQQTPGQGLQFLFEYFSETQRNKGNFPGRFSGRQFSNSRSEMNVSTLELGDSALYLCATRDGRRDNEQFFGPGTRLTVL.

This clonotype was seen at least ten times. The rearrangement uses TRBV29-1 and TRBJ2-1; D uncertain. Germline V CDR1 and CDR2: SQVTM, ANQGSEA. The CDR3 length is 12 residues. Trimming cost V 6 bases and J 4 bases, with 10 bases left between them. The DNA for the CDR3 is TGCAGCGTGACGGTATTTTACAATGAGCAGTTCTTC. Protein: CSVTVFYNEQFF.

On this clonotype: The junction does not match germline at one end; this may be a read error. This chain uses TRBV28 with TRBJ2-7; no clear D gene. Germline CDR1 MDHEN, CDR2 SYDVKM. The CDR3 contains 15 residues. CDR3 protein: CTSSLVAPKTYEQYF. DNA for the CDR3: TGTACCAGCAGTTTAGTGGCACCTAAAACCTACGAGCAGTACTTC.

V usage is TRBV20-1 and J usage is TRBJ2-3; TRBD2 might be the D (6 bases). This CDR3 has 13 residues. V was trimmed by 6 bases and J by 2 bases, leaving 12 bases between them. The germline gives CDR1 DFQATT, CDR2 SNEGSKA (reference sequence). CDR3 region: CSARRGTTDTQYF. The CDR3 coding sequence is TGCAGTGCCCGGAGGGGCACCACAGATACGCAGTATTTT.

To note about this clonotype: A much larger clone lies a single base off, so this may be a read error. The rearrangement uses TRBV7-8 and TRBJ2-3; 10 bases match TRBD2. The CDR3 loop spans 16 amino acids. V was clipped by 2 bases and J by 5 bases; unmatched bases: 7. Germline V CDR1 and CDR2: SGHVS, FQNEAQ. The CDR3 reads CASSLRLAGVIDTQYF. The CDR3 DNA reads TGTGCCAGCAGCTTAAGGCTAGCGGGAGTAATAGATACGCAGTATTTT. Filled out from reference TRBV7-8 and TRBJ2-3, the complete variable domain reads GAGVSQSPRYKVAKRGQDVALRCDPISGHVSLFWYQQALGQGPEFLTYFQNEAQLDKSGLPSDRFFAERPEGSVSTLKIQRTQQEDSAVYLCASSLRLAGVIDTQYFGPGTRLTVL.

This clonotype was picked up many times. This sequence joins TRBV20-1 and TRBJ2-1, with 15 bases fitting TRBD2. Losses at the gene ends were 0 bases for V and 2 bases for J; bases not matched to a gene: 8. The CDR3 has 19 residues. The germline gives CDR1 DFQATT, CDR2 SNEGSKA (reference sequence). CDR3 in amino acids: CSARDHRTSGRGTYNEQFF. The CDR3 region has the DNA TGCAGTGCTAGAGATCACCGGACTAGCGGGAGGGGGACCTACAATGAGCAGTTCTTC.

Ten or more counts support this clonotype. V is TRBV5-1 and J is TRBJ2-1; D could derive from TRBD1 or TRBD2 (5 bases each). Germline V CDR1 and CDR2: SGHRS, YFSETQ. The V and J ends lost 0 bases and 7 bases respectively, with 17 bases between them. This CDR3 region has 16 residues. In nucleotides, the CDR3 is TGCGCCAGCAGCTTGGCCCCATTGGGGACCACGAATGAGCAGTTCTTC. Translated: CASSLAPLGTTNEQFF.

This clonotype showed up just a few times. The rearrangement uses TRBV7-2 and TRBJ2-1; 13 positions match TRBD2. The V gene's germline CDR1 is SGHTA and CDR2 FQGNSA. CDR3 length: 19 amino acids. J gave up 6 bases and V 5 bases, and 16 bases lay outside the gene matches. The chain's CDR3 is CASSPRTSGRPVVGNEQFF. The CDR3 DNA reads as TGTGCCAGCAGCCCAAGGACTAGCGGGAGACCCGTGGTAGGCAATGAGCAGTTCTTC.

This clonotype was found many times. The V and J genes are TRBV5-1 and TRBJ2-5; D possibly corresponds to TRBD2 (6 bases). Germline values: CDR1 SGHRS, CDR2 YFSETQ. The CDR3 loop spans 15 amino acids. The ends were cut back, 1 base at V and 4 bases at J, with 14 bases in the middle. In nucleotides, the CDR3 is TGCGCCAGCAGCTTGATGGAGGGCCTAGGAGAGACCCAGTACTTC. It translates to CASSLMEGLGETQYF. Complete variable domain (other parts from reference TRBV5-1 and TRBJ2-5): KAGVTQTPRYLIKTRGQQVTLSCSPISGHRSVSWYQQTPGQGLQFLFEYFSETQRNKGNFPGRFSGRQFSNSRSEMNVSTLELGDSALYLCASSLMEGLGETQYFGPGTRLLVL.

The table lists this clonotype with many counts. The rearrangement uses TRBV7-9 and TRBJ1-2; TRBD1 might be the D (6 bases). The V and J ends lost 8 bases and 4 bases respectively, with 23 bases between them. The CDR3 has 16 amino acids. Germline values: CDR1 SEHNR, CDR2 FQNEAQ (reference sequence). CDR3 nucleotides: TGTGCCAGCTATCCCTGGGGCAGGGGTGATAGCTATGGCTACACCTTC. Its protein is CASYPWGRGDSYGYTF.

This clonotype appeared a few times. V gene TRBV7-9 combines with J gene TRBJ2-7, with D hard to call. The CDR3 spans 12 residues. The germline CDR1 and CDR2 sequences are SEHNR and FQNEAQ (reference sequence). V gave up 5 bases and J gave up 4 bases, with 9 bases separating them. In DNA, the CDR3 is TGTGCCAGCAGCATTACGAATTACGAGCAGTACTTC. Its protein product is CASSITNYEQYF. The complete variable domain, with remaining parts taken from reference TRBV7-9 and TRBJ2-7, reads DTGVSQNPRHKITKRGQNVTFRCDPISEHNRLYWYRQTLGQGPEFLTYFQNEAQLEKSRLLSDRFSAERPKGSFSTLEIQRTEQGDSAMYLCASSITNYEQYFGPGTRLTVT.

This clonotype was seen a handful of times. The chain links TRBV7-2 to TRBJ2-7, with a tentative D call TRBD2 (6 bases). The CDR3 sequence is 14 residues long. In germline, CDR1 is SGHTA, CDR2 FQGNSA. The germline V and J ends were trimmed by 7 bases and 0 bases, with 13 bases remaining between them. The chain's CDR3 is CASTPGLTSYEQYF. In DNA form, the CDR3 reads TGTGCCAGCACCCCGGGACTCACCTCCTACGAGCAGTACTTC.

This clonotype was detected many times. The genes are TRBV5-1 and TRBJ2-7, with D possibly TRBD2 on 6 matching bases. This CDR3 comprises 16 residues. V was pared by 0 bases and J by 0 bases, with 13 bases between. The germline gives CDR1 SGHRS, CDR2 YFSETQ. The chain's CDR3 is CASSLEGSGLSYEQYF. The DNA for the CDR3 is TGCGCCAGCAGCTTGGAGGGTAGCGGTCTCTCCTACGAGCAGTACTTC.

V and J are TRBV20-1 and TRBJ2-5, with D tentatively TRBD2 (7 bases). The J call is in doubt because the DNA end fits TRBJ2-7 better. Germline V gives CDR1 DFQATT, CDR2 SNEGSKA (reference sequence). The CDR3 is 16 residues long. The DNA of the CDR3 is TGCAGTGCTAGTCGGCCTCGGGGGGCTACAGGCTACGAGCAGTACTTC. This codes for CSASRPRGATGYEQYF.

In this sample, this clonotype turned up many times. CDR3 DNA sequence: TGTGCCAGCAGCCAGGCAAACCAGGGCTACACCTTC. Translating gives CASSQANQGYTF. The chain combines TRBV4-2 with TRBJ1-2, with D hard to call. The V end was cut by 3 bases, the J end by 8 bases, with 10 bases between. The CDR3 extends over 12 amino acids. CDR1 and CDR2 from the germline V gene are LGHNA and YNFKEQ.

J is TRBJ2-1 and V is TRBV28; 12 bases line up with TRBD2. The CDR3 covers 18 residues. V gave up 7 bases and J gave up 8 bases; unmatched junction bases: 18. The germline V gene has CDR1 MDHEN and CDR2 SYDVKM. CDR3 nucleotides: TGTGCCAGCAATTCAAGACTAGCGGGAGTTGGGCCACGAGATGAGCAGTTCTTC. It translates to CASNSRLAGVGPRDEQFF. The full variable domain, completed using reference TRBV28 and TRBJ2-1, is DVKVTQSSRYLVKRTGEKVFLECVQDMDHENMFWYRQDPGLGLRLIYFSYDVKMKEKGDIPEGYSVSREKKERFSLILESASTNQTSMYLCASNSRLAGVGPRDEQFFGPGTRLTVL.

This clonotype was detected ten times or more. This chain joins TRBV20-1 and TRBJ2-7; D perhaps matches TRBD2 (5 bases). The CDR3 runs to 14 residues. V lost 5 bases and J lost 3, with 17 bases in between. Germline assignment: CDR1 DFQATT and CDR2 SNEGSKA (reference sequence). The CDR3: CSARPREIFYEQYF. Here the CDR3 DNA reads TGCAGTGCTCGACCCCGGGAAATCTTCTACGAGCAGTACTTC.